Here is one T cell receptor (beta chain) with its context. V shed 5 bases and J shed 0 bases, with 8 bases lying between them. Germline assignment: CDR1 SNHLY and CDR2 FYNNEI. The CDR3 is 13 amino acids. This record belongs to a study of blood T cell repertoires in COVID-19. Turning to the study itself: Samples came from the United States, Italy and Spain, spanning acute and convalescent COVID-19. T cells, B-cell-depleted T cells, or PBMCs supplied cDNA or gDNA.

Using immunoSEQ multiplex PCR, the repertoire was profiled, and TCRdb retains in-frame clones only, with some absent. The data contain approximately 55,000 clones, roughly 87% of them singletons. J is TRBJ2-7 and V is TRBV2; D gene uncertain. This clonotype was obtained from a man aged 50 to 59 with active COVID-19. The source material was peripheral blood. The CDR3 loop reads CASSKTYSYEQYF. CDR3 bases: TGTGCCAGCAGTAAAACTTACTCCTACGAGCAGTACTTC.